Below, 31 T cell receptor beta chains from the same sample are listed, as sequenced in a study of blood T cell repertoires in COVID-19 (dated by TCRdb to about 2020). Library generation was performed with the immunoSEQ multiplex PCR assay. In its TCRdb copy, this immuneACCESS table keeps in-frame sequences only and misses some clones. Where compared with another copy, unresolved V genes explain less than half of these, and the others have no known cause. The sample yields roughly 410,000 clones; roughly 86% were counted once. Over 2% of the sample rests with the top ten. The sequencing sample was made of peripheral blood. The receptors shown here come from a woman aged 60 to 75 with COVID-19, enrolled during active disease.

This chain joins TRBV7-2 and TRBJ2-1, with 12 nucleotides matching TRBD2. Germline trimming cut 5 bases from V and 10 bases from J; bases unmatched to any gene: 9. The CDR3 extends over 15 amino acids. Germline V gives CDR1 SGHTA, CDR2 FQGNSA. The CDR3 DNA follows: TGTGCCAGCAGCCCCGCCGGACTAGCGGGGAAGGAGCAGTTCTTC. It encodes CASSPAGLAGKEQFF. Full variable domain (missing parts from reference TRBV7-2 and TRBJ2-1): GAGVSQSPSNKVTEKGKDVELRCDPISGHTALYWYRQSLGQGLEFLIYFQGNSAPDKSGLPSDRFSAERTGGSVSTLTIQRTQQEDSAVYLCASSPAGLAGKEQFFGPGTRLTVL.

CDR3 in amino acids: CASSPAAANSPLHF. DNA for the CDR3: TGCGCCAGCAGCCCGGCGGCAGCTAATTCACCCCTCCACTTT. The V gene is TRBV5-1, the J gene TRBJ1-6; D is unresolved. V was pared by 4 bases and J by 6 bases, with 11 bases between. The length of the CDR3 is 14 residues. Germline V gene sequence: CDR1 SGHRS, CDR2 YFSETQ.

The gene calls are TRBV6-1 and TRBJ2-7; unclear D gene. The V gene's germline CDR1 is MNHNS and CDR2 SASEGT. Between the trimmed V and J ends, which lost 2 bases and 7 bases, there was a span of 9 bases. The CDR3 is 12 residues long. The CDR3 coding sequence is TGTGCCAGCAGTGAACAGGCAGTAGAGCAGTACTTC. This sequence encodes CASSEQAVEQYF.

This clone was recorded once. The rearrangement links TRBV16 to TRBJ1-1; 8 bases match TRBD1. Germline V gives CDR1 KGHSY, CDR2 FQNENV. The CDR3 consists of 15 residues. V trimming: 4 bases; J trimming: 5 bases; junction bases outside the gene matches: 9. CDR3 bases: TGTGCCAGCAGCCGAGTAGACAGGGGTGGAACTGAAGCTTTCTTT. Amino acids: CASSRVDRGGTEAFF.

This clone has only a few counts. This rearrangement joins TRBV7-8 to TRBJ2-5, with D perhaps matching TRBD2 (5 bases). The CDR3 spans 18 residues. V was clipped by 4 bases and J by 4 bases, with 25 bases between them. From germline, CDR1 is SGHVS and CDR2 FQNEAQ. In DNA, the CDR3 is TGTGCCAGCAGCTACCGGGCTCAACTCATAGAGGGTTCAGAGACCCAGTACTTC. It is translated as CASSYRAQLIEGSETQYF. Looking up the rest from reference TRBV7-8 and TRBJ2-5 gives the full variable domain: GAGVSQSPRYKVAKRGQDVALRCDPISGHVSLFWYQQALGQGPEFLTYFQNEAQLDKSGLPSDRFFAERPEGSVSTLKIQRTQQEDSAVYLCASSYRAQLIEGSETQYFGPGTRLLVL.

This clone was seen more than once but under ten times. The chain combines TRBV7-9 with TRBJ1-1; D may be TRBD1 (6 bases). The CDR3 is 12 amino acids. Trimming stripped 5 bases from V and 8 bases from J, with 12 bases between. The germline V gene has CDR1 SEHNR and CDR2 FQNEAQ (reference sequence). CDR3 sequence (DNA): TGTGCCAGCAGCCCGAGGGGGTTAGAAGCTTTCTTT. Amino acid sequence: CASSPRGLEAFF.

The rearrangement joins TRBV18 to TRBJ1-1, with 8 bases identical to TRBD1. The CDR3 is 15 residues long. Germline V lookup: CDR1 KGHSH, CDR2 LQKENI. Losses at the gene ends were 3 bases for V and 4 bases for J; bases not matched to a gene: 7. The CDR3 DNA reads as TGTGCCAGCTCACCCTTGACAGGGGAGATCACTGAAGCTTTCTTT. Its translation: CASSPLTGEITEAFF.

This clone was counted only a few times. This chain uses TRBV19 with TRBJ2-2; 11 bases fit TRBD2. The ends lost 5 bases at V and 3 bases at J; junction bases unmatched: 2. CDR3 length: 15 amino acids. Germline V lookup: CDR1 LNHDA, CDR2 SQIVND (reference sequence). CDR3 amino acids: CASSVLAGDTGELFF. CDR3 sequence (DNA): TGTGCCAGTAGTGTACTAGCGGGGGACACCGGGGAGCTGTTTTTT.

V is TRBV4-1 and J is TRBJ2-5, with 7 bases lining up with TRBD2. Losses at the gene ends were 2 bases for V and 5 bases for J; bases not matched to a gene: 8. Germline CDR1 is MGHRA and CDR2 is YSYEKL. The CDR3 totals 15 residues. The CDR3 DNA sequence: TGCGCCAGCAGCCAACCTTGGGGGGGTGAGGAGACCCAGTACTTC. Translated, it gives CASSQPWGGEETQYF.

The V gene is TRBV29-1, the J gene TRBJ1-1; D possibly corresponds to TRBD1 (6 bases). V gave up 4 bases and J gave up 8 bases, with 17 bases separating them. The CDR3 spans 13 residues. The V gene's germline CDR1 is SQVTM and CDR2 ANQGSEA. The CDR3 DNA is TGCAGCGTTGCCCAAGGGGGGGTACGGGAAGCTTTCTTT. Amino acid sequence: CSVAQGGVREAFF.

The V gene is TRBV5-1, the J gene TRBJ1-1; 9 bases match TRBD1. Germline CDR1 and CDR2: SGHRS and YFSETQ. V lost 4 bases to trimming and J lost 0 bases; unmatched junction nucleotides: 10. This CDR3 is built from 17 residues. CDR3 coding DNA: TGCGCCAGCAGCCCGGACAGGGGAATCTTAATGAACACTGAAGCTTTCTTT. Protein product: CASSPDRGILMNTEAFF.

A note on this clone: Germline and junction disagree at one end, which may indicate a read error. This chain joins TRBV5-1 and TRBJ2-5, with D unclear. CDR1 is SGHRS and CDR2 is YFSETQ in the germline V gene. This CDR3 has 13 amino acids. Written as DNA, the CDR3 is TGCGCCAGCAGCTCCTTGGAAGTAGAGACTCAGTACTTC. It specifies CASSSLEVETQYF.

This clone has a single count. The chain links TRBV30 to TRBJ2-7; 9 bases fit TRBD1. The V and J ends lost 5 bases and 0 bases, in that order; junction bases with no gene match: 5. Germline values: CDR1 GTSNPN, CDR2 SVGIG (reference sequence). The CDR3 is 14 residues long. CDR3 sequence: CAWGTGRGSYEQYF. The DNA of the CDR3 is TGTGCCTGGGGGACAGGGAGAGGCTCCTACGAGCAGTACTTC.

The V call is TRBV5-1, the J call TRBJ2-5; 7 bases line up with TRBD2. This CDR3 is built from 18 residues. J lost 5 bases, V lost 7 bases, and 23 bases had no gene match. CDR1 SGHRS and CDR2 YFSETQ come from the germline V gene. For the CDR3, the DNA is TGCGCCAGCGTACGGTTTGGGGACGCCGGGACTATCGGGGAGACCCAGTACTTC. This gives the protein CASVRFGDAGTIGETQYF.

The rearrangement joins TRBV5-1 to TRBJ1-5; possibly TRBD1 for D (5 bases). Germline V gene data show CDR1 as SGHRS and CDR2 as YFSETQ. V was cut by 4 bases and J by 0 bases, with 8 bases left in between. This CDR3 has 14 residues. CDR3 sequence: CASSIDSSNQPQHF. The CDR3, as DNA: TGCGCCAGCAGCATTGACAGTAGCAATCAGCCCCAGCATTTT.

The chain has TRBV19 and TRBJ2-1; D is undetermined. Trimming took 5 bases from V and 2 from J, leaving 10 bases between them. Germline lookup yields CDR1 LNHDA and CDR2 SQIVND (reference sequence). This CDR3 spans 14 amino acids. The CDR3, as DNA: TGTGCCAGTAGTCCCGACACCACCTACAATGAGCAGTTCTTC. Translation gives CASSPDTTYNEQFF.

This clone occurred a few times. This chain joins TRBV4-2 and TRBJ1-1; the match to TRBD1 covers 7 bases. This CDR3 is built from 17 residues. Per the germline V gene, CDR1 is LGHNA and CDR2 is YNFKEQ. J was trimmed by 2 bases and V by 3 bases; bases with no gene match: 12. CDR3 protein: CASSHTSFGTANTEAFF. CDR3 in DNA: TGTGCCAGCAGCCATACGTCATTTGGGACAGCTAACACTGAAGCTTTCTTT.

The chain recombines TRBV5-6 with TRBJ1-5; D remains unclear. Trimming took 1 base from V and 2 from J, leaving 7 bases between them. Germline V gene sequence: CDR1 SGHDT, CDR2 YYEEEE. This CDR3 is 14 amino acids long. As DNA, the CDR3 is TGTGCCAGCAGCTTGCGGGGTCGCAATCAGCCCCAGCATTTT. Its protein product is CASSLRGRNQPQHF.

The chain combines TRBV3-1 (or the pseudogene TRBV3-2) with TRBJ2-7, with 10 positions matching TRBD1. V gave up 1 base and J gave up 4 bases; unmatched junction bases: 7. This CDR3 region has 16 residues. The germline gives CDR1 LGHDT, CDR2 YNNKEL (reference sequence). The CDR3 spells CASSQAGTGVWYEQYF. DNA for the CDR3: TGTGCCAGCAGCCAAGCCGGGACAGGGGTTTGGTACGAGCAGTACTTC.

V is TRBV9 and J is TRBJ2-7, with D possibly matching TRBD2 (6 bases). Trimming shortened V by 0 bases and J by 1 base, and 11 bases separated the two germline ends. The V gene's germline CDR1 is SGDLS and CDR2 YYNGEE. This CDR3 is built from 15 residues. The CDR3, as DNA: TGTGCCAGCAGCGTAGTTGTGGGGGGATCCTACGAGCAGTACTTC. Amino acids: CASSVVVGGSYEQYF. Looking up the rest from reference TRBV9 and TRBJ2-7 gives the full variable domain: DSGVTQTPKHLITATGQRVTLRCSPRSGDLSVYWYQQSLDQGLQFLIQYYNGEERAKGNILERFSAQQFPDLHSELNLSSLELGDSALYFCASSVVVGGSYEQYFGPGTRLTVT.

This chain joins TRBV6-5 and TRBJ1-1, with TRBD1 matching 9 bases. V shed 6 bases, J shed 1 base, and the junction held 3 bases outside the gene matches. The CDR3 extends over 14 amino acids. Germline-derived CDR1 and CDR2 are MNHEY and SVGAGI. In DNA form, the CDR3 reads TGTGCCAGCAGAAACAGGGGGCGGAACACTGAAGCTTTCTTT. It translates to CASRNRGRNTEAFF.

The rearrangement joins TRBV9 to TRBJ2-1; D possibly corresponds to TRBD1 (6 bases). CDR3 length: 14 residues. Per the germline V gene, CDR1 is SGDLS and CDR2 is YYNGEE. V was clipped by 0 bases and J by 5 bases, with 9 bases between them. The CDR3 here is CASSVEQGDNEQFF. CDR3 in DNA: TGTGCCAGCAGCGTAGAACAGGGTGACAATGAGCAGTTCTTC.

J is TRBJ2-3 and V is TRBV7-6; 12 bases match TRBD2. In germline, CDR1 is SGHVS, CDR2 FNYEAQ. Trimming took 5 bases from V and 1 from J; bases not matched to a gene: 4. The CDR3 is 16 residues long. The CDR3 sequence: CASSILAGGRTDTQYF. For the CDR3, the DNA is TGTGCCAGCAGCATACTAGCGGGGGGCCGCACAGATACGCAGTATTTT. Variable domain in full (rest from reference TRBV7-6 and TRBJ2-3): GAGVSQSPRYKVTKRGQDVALRCDPISGHVSLYWYRQALGQGPEFLTYFNYEAQQDKSGLPNDRFSAERPEGSISTLTIQRTEQRDSAMYRCASSILAGGRTDTQYFGPGTRLTVL.

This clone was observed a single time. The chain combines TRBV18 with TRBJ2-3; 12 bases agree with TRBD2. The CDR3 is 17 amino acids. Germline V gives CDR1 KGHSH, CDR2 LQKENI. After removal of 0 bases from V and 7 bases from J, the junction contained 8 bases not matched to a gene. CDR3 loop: CASSPPGRLAGEHTQYF. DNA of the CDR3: TGTGCCAGCTCACCACCGGGGCGACTAGCGGGGGAACATACGCAGTATTTT.

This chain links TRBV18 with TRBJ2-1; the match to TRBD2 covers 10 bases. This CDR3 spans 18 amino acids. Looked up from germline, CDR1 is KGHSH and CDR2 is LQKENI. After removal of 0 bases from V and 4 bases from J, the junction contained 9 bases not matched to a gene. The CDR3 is CASSPPERTLAGYNEQFF. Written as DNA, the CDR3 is TGTGCCAGCTCACCACCGGAGAGGACACTAGCGGGATACAATGAGCAGTTCTTC.

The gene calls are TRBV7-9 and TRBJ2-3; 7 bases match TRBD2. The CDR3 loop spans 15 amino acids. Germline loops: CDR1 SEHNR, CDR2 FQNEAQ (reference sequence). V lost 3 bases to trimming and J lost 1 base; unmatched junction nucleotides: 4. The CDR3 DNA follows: TGTGCCAGCAGCTTGAGCGGGGTCGGCACAGATACGCAGTATTTT. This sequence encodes CASSLSGVGTDTQYF.

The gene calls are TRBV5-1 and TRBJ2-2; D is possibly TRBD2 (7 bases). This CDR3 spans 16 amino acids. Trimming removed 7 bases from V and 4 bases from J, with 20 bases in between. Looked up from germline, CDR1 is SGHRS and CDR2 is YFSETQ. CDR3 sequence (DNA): TGCGCCAGCCTTCCGGCGGGGGCCGAGGGCACCGGGGAGCTGTTTTTT. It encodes CASLPAGAEGTGELFF. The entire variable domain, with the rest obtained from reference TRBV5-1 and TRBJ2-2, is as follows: KAGVTQTPRYLIKTRGQQVTLSCSPISGHRSVSWYQQTPGQGLQFLFEYFSETQRNKGNFPGRFSGRQFSNSRSEMNVSTLELGDSALYLCASLPAGAEGTGELFFGEGSRLTVL.

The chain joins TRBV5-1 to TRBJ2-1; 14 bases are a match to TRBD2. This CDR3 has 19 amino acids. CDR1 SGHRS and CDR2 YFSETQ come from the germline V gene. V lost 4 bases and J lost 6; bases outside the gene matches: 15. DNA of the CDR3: TGCGCCAGCAGCAATTCCCGGACTAGCGGGGGGTTTATCGGCAATGAGCAGTTCTTC. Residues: CASSNSRTSGGFIGNEQFF.

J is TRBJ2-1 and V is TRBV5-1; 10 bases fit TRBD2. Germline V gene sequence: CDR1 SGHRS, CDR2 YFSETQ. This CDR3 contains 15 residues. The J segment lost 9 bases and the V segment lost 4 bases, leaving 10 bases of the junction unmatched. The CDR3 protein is CASSNSAGGPFEQFF. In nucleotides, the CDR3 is TGCGCCAGCAGCAACTCAGCGGGGGGGCCGTTTGAGCAGTTCTTC.

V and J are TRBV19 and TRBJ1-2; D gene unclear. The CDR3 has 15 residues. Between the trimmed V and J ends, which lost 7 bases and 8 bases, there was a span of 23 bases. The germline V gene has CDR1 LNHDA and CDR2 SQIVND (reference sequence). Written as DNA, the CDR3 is TGTGCCAGTACCCCTTATAGGTCAGACGGCGGAGGCTACACCTTC. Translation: CASTPYRSDGGGYTF.

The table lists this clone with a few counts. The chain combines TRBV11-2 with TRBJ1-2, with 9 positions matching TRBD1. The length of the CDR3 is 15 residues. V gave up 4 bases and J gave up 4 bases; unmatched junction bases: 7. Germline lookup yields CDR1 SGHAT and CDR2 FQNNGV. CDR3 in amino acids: CASSSNRGLSYGYTF. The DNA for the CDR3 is TGTGCCAGCAGCTCTAACAGGGGGCTGAGCTATGGCTACACCTTC.